These 12 T cell receptor beta chains share one sample of origin, sequenced in a study of T-cell memory formation after mild COVID-19. TCRdb independently ran MiXCR on the 5' RACE reads; one entry per CDR3 protein. The sample records some 40,000 distinct CDR3 sequences, about 7.1% being singletons. The sequencing sample was made of PBMCs or a T cell subset sorted from them (not recorded which). The source is a man aged 18-30 years who had mild COVID-19 (a few samples of this study predate the infection). Cell type and time point are not known.

This clonotype was recorded many times. The rearrangement joins TRBV7-2 to TRBJ2-3; TRBD2 agrees at 10 bases. This CDR3 has 16 residues. Germline lookup yields CDR1 SGHTA and CDR2 FQGNSA. V lost 5 bases and J lost 6; bases outside the gene matches: 11. CDR3 sequence: CASSRSLAGDVDTQYF. The CDR3 nucleotides read TGTGCCAGCAGCAGGAGCCTAGCGGGGGATGTGGATACGCAGTATTTT.

This clonotype was seen a handful of times. The rearrangement uses TRBV10-3 and TRBJ1-1; 10 nucleotides align to TRBD1. This CDR3 region has 13 residues. Germline V gives CDR1 ENHRY, CDR2 SYGVKD. With V trimmed by 9 bases and J by 5 bases, 6 bases remained unmatched. The CDR3 sequence: CAMGQGSRTEAFF. CDR3 sequence (DNA): TGTGCCATGGGACAGGGGAGTCGTACTGAAGCTTTCTTT.

This clonotype was picked up a small number of times. The chain uses TRBV20-1 and TRBJ1-4; TRBD1 matches 7 bases. The length of the CDR3 is 12 residues. Losses at the gene ends were 3 bases for V and 5 bases for J; bases not matched to a gene: 0. Germline V CDR1 and CDR2: DFQATT, SNEGSKA (reference sequence). The CDR3 loop reads CSARTGNEKLFF. The CDR3 coding sequence is TGCAGTGCTAGGACAGGGAATGAAAAACTGTTTTTT.

This clonotype was observed at least ten times. The rearrangement links TRBV5-1 to TRBJ2-1, with TRBD1 identical over 8 bases. CDR3 size: 17 residues. Germline loops: CDR1 SGHRS, CDR2 YFSETQ. Trimming at V came to 3 bases and at J to 7 bases, leaving 15 bases not matched to a gene. DNA of the CDR3: TGCGCCAGCAGCTCATTGGGGGTCCCCCAGGGGGCTAATGAGCAGTTCTTC. It encodes CASSSLGVPQGANEQFF.

The V call is TRBV6-5, the J call TRBJ1-5; 7 bases line up with TRBD1. CDR1 is MNHEY and CDR2 is SVGAGI in the germline V gene. The junction had 8 bases not matched to a gene; V was cut back by 0 bases and J by 6 bases. The CDR3 consists of 16 residues. The CDR3 is CASSYSRGGEGQPQHF. In nucleotides, the CDR3 is TGTGCCAGCAGTTACTCGAGAGGGGGCGAGGGTCAGCCCCAGCATTTT.

This clonotype has only a few counts. The V gene is TRBV29-1, the J gene TRBJ2-3; D not certain. The germline gives CDR1 SQVTM, CDR2 ANQGSEA. This CDR3 is 14 amino acids long. V was clipped by 5 bases and J by 2 bases, with 14 bases between them. CDR3 in DNA: TGCAGCGTTATTACCCGACCGCTCACAGATACGCAGTATTTT. This gives the protein CSVITRPLTDTQYF.

This clonotype was counted once. This sequence joins TRBV6-5 and TRBJ2-2; 9 positions match TRBD2. The CDR3 sequence is 16 residues long. The V segment lost 2 bases and the J segment 3 bases; nucleotides outside the gene matches: 4. Per the germline V gene, CDR1 is MNHEY and CDR2 is SVGAGI. The CDR3 region has the DNA TGTGCCAGCAGTTACGGGCTAGCGGGGTACACCGGGGAGCTGTTTTTT. Its protein product is CASSYGLAGYTGELFF.

This chain links TRBV7-9 with TRBJ2-1; tentative D call: TRBD2 (7 bases). The germline V and J ends were trimmed by 5 bases and 4 bases, with 21 bases remaining between them. The CDR3 covers 17 residues. Looked up from germline, CDR1 is SEHNR and CDR2 is FQNEAQ (reference sequence). The CDR3 DNA reads TGTGCCAGCAGCCCCGAACAGGGAGGGGCGAGGTACAATGAGCAGTTCTTC. It is translated as CASSPEQGGARYNEQFF.

This clonotype was seen more than once but under ten times. The gene calls are TRBV19 and TRBJ2-5, with D maybe TRBD2 (6 bases). Per the germline V gene, CDR1 is LNHDA and CDR2 is SQIVND (reference sequence). V lost 3 bases, J lost 1 base, and 12 bases lay in between. This CDR3 is 15 amino acids long. CDR3 bases: TGTGCCAGTAGTATGGGGGGATACCCCCAAGAGACCCAGTACTTC. Amino acid sequence: CASSMGGYPQETQYF. The variable domain in full, with the rest retrieved from reference TRBV19 and TRBJ2-5, is DGGITQSPKYLFRKEGQNVTLSCEQNLNHDAMYWYRQDPGQGLRLIYYSQIVNDFQKGDIAEGYSVSREKKESFPLTVTSAQKNPTAFYLCASSMGGYPQETQYFGPGTRLLVL.

The genes are TRBV6-2 or TRBV6-3 and TRBJ1-2; D is unclear. The CDR3 has 13 amino acids. From germline, CDR1 is MNHEY and CDR2 SVGEGT. The germline V and J ends were trimmed by 4 bases and 3 bases, with 9 bases remaining between them. The CDR3 DNA follows: TGTGCCAGCAGTTTAGGACCGGACTATGGCTACACCTTC. This codes for CASSLGPDYGYTF.

This clonotype was recorded many times. The chain employs TRBV5-1 and TRBJ2-3; D remains unclear. The CDR3 totals 15 residues. Per the germline V gene, CDR1 is SGHRS and CDR2 is YFSETQ. Trimming took off 0 bases at V and 3 bases at J, with 11 bases between the two ends. The DNA of the CDR3 is TGCGCCAGCAGCTTGGCAGTAATTGGGACAGATACGCAGTATTTT. Protein product: CASSLAVIGTDTQYF.

This clonotype was counted a few times. The CDR3 sequence: CSAPDRELTDTQYF. The CDR3 DNA reads TGCAGTGCCCCGGACAGGGAGTTGACAGATACGCAGTATTTT. The chain has TRBV20-1 and TRBJ2-3, with 8 bases matching TRBD1. Germline CDR1 is DFQATT and CDR2 is SNEGSKA (reference sequence). J gave up 3 bases and V 6 bases, and 8 bases lay outside the gene matches. This CDR3 comprises 14 residues.